This record looks at one TCR beta chain sequence and its context. There are a few counts of this clone. Which antigen it targets is not known. No much larger clone is present one base from it, and per-base qualities are unavailable. This sample was included in a study of cytotoxic CD8 clonotypes in ibrutinib-treated CLL (dated by TCRdb to the early 2020s). Regarding the complete study: The cohort was composed of about a dozen relapsed/refractory and around 15 treatment-naive patients; IGHV unmutated status was identified in around 17 patients. Partial responses were observed in 24 patients and complete responses in 2; after a median follow-up of around 68 months, remission was maintained in approximately 14 patients and progression was observed in approximately twelve. Response samples were obtained after a median of approximately 12 months of treatment, with a range of about 6 to 40 months. Samples averaged around 280,000 productive templates and 94,082 productive rearrangements. Of the 70 to 90 people in the trial, 25 to 30 had longitudinal samples available. Cryopreserved peripheral blood mononuclear cells were collected at three points: before therapy, at response, and at either sustained remission or disease progression. Patients were still on ibrutinib when every remission and progressive disease sample was collected.

Trimming at the junction amounts to 6 bases on V and 7 bases on J, and the germline ends lie 10 bases apart. CDR1 and CDR2 are drawn from the germline V gene: SGDLS, YYNGEE. The CDR3 runs 11 amino acids, cysteine and phenylalanine included. The sequence is cut down to CDR3 DNA, 33 bases in frame from base 1. The paper's findings and limits, for the study overall: An increase in clonality was observed at ibrutinib response, with clonality remaining stable during sustained remission and falling back toward baseline at progression. Baseline clonality was found to be higher than that of age-matched healthy donors and was strongly correlated with circulating CD8+ T-cell counts. Sampling times were not matched between patients in sustained remission and patients whose disease was progressing, and lymph node repertoires were not examined. Public clonotypes were rare and either contracted or stayed stable during treatment, and the rise in clonality at ibrutinib response reflected the expansion of private clonotypes.

Each clonotype received, on average, approximately 9.9x coverage in deep resolution sequencing performed on a MiSeq, where the target depth lay between 1 in 1 million and 1 in 200,000 T cells. The immunoSEQ hsTCRB Kit was used to generate TCR beta libraries. Regarding the original processing steps: ImmunoSEQ Data Assistant and ImmunoSEQ Analyzer were used for data analysis, and V, D and J genes were assigned according to IMGT definitions. Clonality, with values ranging from 0 to 1, was calculated as one minus the normalized Shannon entropy of productive rearrangement frequencies. Public clonotype analysis was restricted to overrepresented clonotypes comprising at least 0.05% of each patient's repertoire. Roughly 12 age-matched healthy donor repertoires from immuneACCESS were used as controls for clonality. Drawn from immuneACCESS, this table holds only the in-frame rearrangements with V and J called that TCRdb kept. Clones are partly lost; checked studies trace under half to an unresolved V gene and leave the rest unexplained. V, J and clone size were drawn from that table, and D and trimming were deduced from the DNA. Present in this sample are 50,000 to 65,000 clones, 45% to 65% of which were seen just once. The top ten constitute roughly 14% of the sample.

Explained via the paper, the time point label denotes: 12 months on ibrutinib. Roughly 2.2 micrograms of genomic DNA were extracted from cryopreserved PBMCs for TCR beta library preparation. Longitudinal blood samples from CLL patients on ibrutinib monotherapy were analyzed using high-throughput TCR beta sequencing. The patients took part in an open-label, single-center phase 2 trial of ibrutinib monotherapy. The chain joins TRBV9 to TRBJ1-2, with no confidently assigned D gene. This material consisted of PBMCs, taken after 12 months of ibrutinib treatment. This TCR derives from a human donor with chronic lymphocytic leukemia. The CDR3: CASKSSGGYTF. Here is the DNA: TGTGCCAGCAAGAGTTCTGGTGGCTACACCTTC.